The subject of this entry is one T cell receptor (beta chain). Its antigen is not known. These data come from a study of cytomegalovirus exposure and HLA in healthy donors. The CDR3 loop spans 17 amino acids. V lost 3 bases, J lost 9 bases, and 8 bases stayed unmatched. CDR1 and CDR2 from the germline V gene are SGHTA and FQGNSA. General study findings and limits: Overall, approximately 150 TCR beta chains were annotated as cytomegalovirus-associated. Rarity marked most TCR sequences, yet some public TCRs occurred in many donors.

TCRdb's copy holds only in-frame clones and misses some; the assay was immunoSEQ multiplex PCR. Of about 97,000 clones listed, about 95% were seen once; the top ten hold roughly 0.9%. Sequenced sample: PBMCs. This clonotype was sampled from a woman younger than 30 in good health and CMV-seronegative. The chain has TRBV7-2 and TRBJ2-1; 16 bases match TRBD2. CDR3 loop: CASSFGTSGGAGSEQFF. For the CDR3, the DNA is TGTGCCAGCAGCTTTGGGACTAGCGGGGGGGCAGGGAGTGAGCAGTTCTTC.